One and the same sample provided the 11 T cell receptor beta chains below, sequenced in a study of blood T cell repertoires in COVID-19 (dated by TCRdb to the early 2020s). Receptor libraries were prepared by the immunoSEQ multiplex PCR assay. TCRdb took over this immuneACCESS table, retaining in-frame rearrangements with V and J assigned. Such tables are incomplete; in checked studies, under half of the missing clones stem from an unresolved V gene, and the remainder is unexplained. The sample profile shows 180,000 or so clones; 82% of them were found once. The ten largest clones add up to approximately 9.9% of the sample. Sequenced sample: PBMCs or T cells enriched from blood (not recorded which). The receptors were gathered from a man aged 45-65 years who had recovered from COVID-19.

The chain couples TRBV30 to TRBJ1-2, with TRBD1 identical over 12 bases. V was clipped by 2 bases and J by 5 bases; unmatched bases: 21. The CDR3 extends over 20 amino acids. Germline-derived CDR1 and CDR2 are GTSNPN and SVGIG (reference sequence). CDR3 DNA sequence: TGTGCCTGGAGTAGGGGAGGGACAGGGGGCAGGGGATCCACCCCTTATGGCTACACCTTC. It translates to CAWSRGGTGGRGSTPYGYTF. The complete variable domain, with remaining parts taken from reference TRBV30 and TRBJ1-2, reads SQTIHQWPATLVQPVGSPLSLECTVEGTSNPNLYWYRQAAGRGLQLLFYSVGIGQISSEVPQNLSASRPQDRQFILSSKKLLLSDSGFYLCAWSRGGTGGRGSTPYGYTFGSGTRLTVV.

V and J are TRBV19 and TRBJ2-3; D possibly corresponds to TRBD2 (7 bases). This CDR3 is 14 amino acids long. V lost 3 bases and J lost 5, with 12 bases in between. The V gene's germline CDR1 is LNHDA and CDR2 SQIVND (reference sequence). The CDR3 reads CASSIGGLGDTQYF. The CDR3 region has the DNA TGTGCCAGTAGTATCGGGGGGCTTGGAGATACGCAGTATTTT.

The chain employs TRBV13 and TRBJ2-1, with 7 bases that match TRBD2. The CDR3 covers 15 residues. After removal of 6 bases from V and 4 bases from J, the junction contained 9 bases not matched to a gene. CDR1 is PRHDT and CDR2 is FYEKMQ in the germline V gene (reference sequence). CDR3 nucleotides: TGTGCCAGCAGGACGGGCCAGCGGGATTACAATGAGCAGTTCTTC. Protein sequence: CASRTGQRDYNEQFF.

The V gene is TRBV28, the J gene TRBJ2-7, with D maybe TRBD1 (6 bases). The CDR3 length is 14 residues. Germline assignment: CDR1 MDHEN and CDR2 SYDVKM. Deletions cut 5 bases from V and 0 bases from J, with 11 bases between. The CDR3 region is CASSLEGGSYEQYF. DNA of the CDR3: TGTGCCAGCAGTCTAGAAGGGGGCTCCTACGAGCAGTACTTC.

The chain combines TRBV6-6 with TRBJ1-5; a weak D match, TRBD1 (6 bases). Germline V CDR1 and CDR2: MNHNY, SVGAGI (reference sequence). The V and J ends lost 2 bases and 1 base respectively, with 6 bases between them. The CDR3 has 14 amino acids. The CDR3 spells CASSYRGSNQPQHF. The DNA for the CDR3 is TGTGCCAGCAGTTACAGGGGGAGCAATCAGCCCCAGCATTTT.

This clone was observed a handful of times. This sequence joins TRBV28 and TRBJ1-1; no definite D call. Germline-derived CDR1 and CDR2 are MDHEN and SYDVKM. The CDR3 is 16 residues long. The V and J ends lost 5 bases and 0 bases respectively, with 16 bases between them. In DNA form, the CDR3 reads TGTGCCAGCAGTGCCCCCTCCGAGCCACTGAACACTGAAGCTTTCTTT. Protein sequence: CASSAPSEPLNTEAFF.

This chain joins TRBV6-8 and TRBJ2-2; 9 nucleotides align to TRBD1. The germline V gene has CDR1 MNHGY and CDR2 SAAAGT. The CDR3 contains 14 residues. J gave up 3 bases and V 6 bases, and 2 bases lay outside the gene matches. DNA of the CDR3: TGTGCCAGCAGCCGGACAGGGGACACCGGGGAGCTGTTTTTT. It specifies CASSRTGDTGELFF.

The chain couples TRBV5-6 to TRBJ2-7; 7 bases are a match to TRBD1. Germline loops: CDR1 SGHDT, CDR2 YYEEEE. V lost 2 bases, J lost 6 bases, and 8 bases stayed unmatched. This CDR3 is 14 amino acids long. The CDR3 DNA is TGTGCCAGCAGCTTCGGGACAGACACATCCGAGCAGTACTTC. Translation: CASSFGTDTSEQYF.

This clone was seen only once. The rearrangement uses TRBV5-5 and TRBJ1-4; D possibly corresponds to TRBD1 (6 bases). The CDR3 totals 13 residues. The germline gives CDR1 SGHKS, CDR2 YYEKEE (reference sequence). V lost 2 bases, J lost 10 bases, and 12 bases lay in between. The CDR3 nucleotides are TGTGCCAGCAGCTTACAGGGAAGGAGAAAACTGTTTTTT. This translates into CASSLQGRRKLFF.

The chain carries TRBV7-2 and TRBJ2-7, with D possibly TRBD2 on 5 matching bases. Germline V gene lookup returns CDR1 SGHTA and CDR2 FQGNSA. This CDR3 region has 12 residues. V lost 1 base and J 4 bases, leaving 5 bases between the germline ends. CDR3 in amino acids: CASSLGRYEQYF. CDR3 coding DNA: TGTGCCAGCAGCTTAGGGAGGTACGAGCAGTACTTC.

This clone was seen only a few times. The chain recombines TRBV11-3 with TRBJ2-2; D gene ambiguous. The germline V gene encodes CDR1 SGHNT and CDR2 YENEEA. This CDR3 spans 12 amino acids. V gave up 4 bases and J gave up 8 bases, with 8 bases separating them. This chain's CDR3 is CASSSNSGELFF. CDR3 in DNA: TGTGCCAGCAGCTCAAACTCAGGGGAGCTGTTTTTT.